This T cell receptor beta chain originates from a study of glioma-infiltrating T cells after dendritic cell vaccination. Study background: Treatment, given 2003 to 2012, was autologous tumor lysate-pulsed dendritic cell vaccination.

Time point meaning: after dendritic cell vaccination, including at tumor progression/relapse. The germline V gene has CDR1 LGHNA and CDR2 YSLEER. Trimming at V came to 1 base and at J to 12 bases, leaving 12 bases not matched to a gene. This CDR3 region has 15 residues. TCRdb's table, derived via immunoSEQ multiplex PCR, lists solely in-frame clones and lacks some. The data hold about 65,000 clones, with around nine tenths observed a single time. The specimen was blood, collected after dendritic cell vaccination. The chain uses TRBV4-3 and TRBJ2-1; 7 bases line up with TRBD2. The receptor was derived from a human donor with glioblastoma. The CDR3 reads CASSQARQGGLPQFF. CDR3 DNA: TGCGCCAGCAGCCAAGCCCGTCAGGGAGGGCTCCCGCAGTTCTTC.